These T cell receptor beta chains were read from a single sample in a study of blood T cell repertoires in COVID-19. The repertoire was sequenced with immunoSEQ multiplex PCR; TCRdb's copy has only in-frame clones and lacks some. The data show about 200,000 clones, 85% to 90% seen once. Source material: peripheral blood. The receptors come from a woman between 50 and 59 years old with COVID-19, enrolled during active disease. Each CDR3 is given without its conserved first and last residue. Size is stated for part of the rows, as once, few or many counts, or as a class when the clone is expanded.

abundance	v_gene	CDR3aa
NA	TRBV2	ASKMDRDNSPLH
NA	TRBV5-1	ASSSQGSSEAF
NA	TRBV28	ASSPGGADYGYT
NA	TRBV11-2	ASSRRDKTATNEKLF
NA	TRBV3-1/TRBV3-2	ARRQGADTQY
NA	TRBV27	ASSFKVRGRQGFNYGYT
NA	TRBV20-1	SASLGYT
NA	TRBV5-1	ASSLKDLRSTGELF
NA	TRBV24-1	ATAGEKLF
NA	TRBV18	ASSPEVSYNSPLH
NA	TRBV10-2	ASRSSGGVSYEQY
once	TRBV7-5	ARTSLTRGTWSPLH
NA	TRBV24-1	ATSEAGQGAFQPQH
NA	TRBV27	ASKAPRAIGGYT
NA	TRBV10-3	AISGQGAPGYT
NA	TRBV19	ASSIAGGEAEAF
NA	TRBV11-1	ASSLRLAGPSDTQY
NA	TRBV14	ASSLISGGAPPIH
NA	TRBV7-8	ASSTGPGQGADTQY
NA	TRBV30	AWRAGARLDRTGELF
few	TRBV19	ASSMGQPTYEQY
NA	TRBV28	ASSLSTGEQY
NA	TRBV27	ASSFGGGPPQH
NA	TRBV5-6	ASSSSDRYYSNQPQH
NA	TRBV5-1	ASSLQGRGLEKLF
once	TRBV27	ASRVGGAPNTEAF
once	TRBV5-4	ASSSLSGGAVDTQY
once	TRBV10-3	APKPTRRTQY
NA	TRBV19	ASNSGGAFSGEQY
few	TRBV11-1	ASSAAVGLETGELF
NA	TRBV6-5	ASSYSSSNGETQY
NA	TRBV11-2	ASSPDRGFGNTIY
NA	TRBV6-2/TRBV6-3	ASSSTLSGGGEQF
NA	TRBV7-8	ASSFSTPGQERSRSYNEQF
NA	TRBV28	AAEGAGANVLT
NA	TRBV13	ASSQRGDRGAEAF
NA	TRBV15	ATSRDDGKGGTDTQY
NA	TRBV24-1	ATSDSQGPTYEQY
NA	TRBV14	ASSQDLFYGYT
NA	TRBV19	ASSIRGGNTEAF
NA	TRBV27	ASSLTGGEYEQY